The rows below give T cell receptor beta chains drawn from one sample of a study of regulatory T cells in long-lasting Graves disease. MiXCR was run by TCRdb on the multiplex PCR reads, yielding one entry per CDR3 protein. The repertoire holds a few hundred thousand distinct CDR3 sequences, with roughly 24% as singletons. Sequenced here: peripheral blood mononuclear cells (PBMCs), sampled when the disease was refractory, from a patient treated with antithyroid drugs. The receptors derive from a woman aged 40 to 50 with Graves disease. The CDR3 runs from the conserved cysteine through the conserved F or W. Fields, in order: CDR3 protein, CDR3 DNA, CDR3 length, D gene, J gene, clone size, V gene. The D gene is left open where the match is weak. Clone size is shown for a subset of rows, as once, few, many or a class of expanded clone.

CASSFLDLETQFF TGTGCCAGCAGTTTTTTGGACTTAGAGACCCAGTTCTTC 13 NA TRBJ2-1 NA TRBV12-3/TRBV12-4
CASSEYGFSPLHF TGTGCCAGCAGTGAATATGGGTTTTCACCCCTCCACTTT 13 NA TRBJ1-6 few TRBV25-1
CASSYPQNGELRGYTF TGTGCCAGCAGTTACCCTCAAAACGGGGAACTTAGGGGCTACACCTTC 16 NA TRBJ1-2 many TRBV6-5
CSADPTSGSDEQYF TGCAGTGCGGACCCGACTAGCGGGAGCGACGAGCAGTACTTC 14 TRBD2 TRBJ2-7 many TRBV20-1
CAWSPDSLRPQHF TGTGCCTGGAGTCCGGACAGTTTGCGGCCCCAGCATTTT 13 NA TRBJ1-5 NA TRBV30
CASSIQIAGEQFF TGTGCCAGCAGCATACAGATAGCGGGGGAGCAGTTCTTC 13 TRBD2 TRBJ2-1 NA TRBV9
CASSSPLGPYYEQYF TGTGCCAGCAGCTCCCCTCTAGGACCTTATTACGAGCAGTACTTC 15 NA TRBJ2-7 NA TRBV7-9
CASGYGETQYF TGTGCCAGCGGATACGGGGAGACCCAGTACTTC 11 NA TRBJ2-5 few TRBV4-2
CASSWGLHEQYF TGTGCCAGCAGTTGGGGGCTCCACGAGCAGTACTTC 12 NA TRBJ2-7 many TRBV28
CASGLDHRSRTSGPNEQFF TGTGCTAGTGGTTTGGACCACCGGTCCAGGACTAGCGGGCCGAATGAGCAGTTCTTC 19 TRBD2 TRBJ2-1 few TRBV12-5
CSARDTVSYEQYF TGCAGTGCACGGGACACTGTTTCCTACGAGCAGTACTTC 13 NA TRBJ2-7 NA TRBV20-1
CASSLGTGGSSGNTIYF TGCGCCAGCAGCTTGGGGACAGGGGGTAGCTCTGGAAACACCATATATTTT 17 TRBD1 TRBJ1-3 NA TRBV5-1
CASSVLRGNEKLFF TGTGCCAGCAGTGTTCTCAGGGGGAATGAAAAACTGTTTTTT 14 TRBD1 TRBJ1-4 many TRBV2
CASSLGHEQYF TGTGCCAGCAGCTTAGGACACGAGCAGTACTTC 11 NA TRBJ2-7 many TRBV11-2
CSASSQGLTDTQYF TGCAGTGCTAGTTCACAGGGCCTCACAGATACGCAGTATTTT 14 NA TRBJ2-3 few TRBV20-1
CASSPDGLLMNTEAFF TGCGCCAGCAGCCCGGATGGGTTACTCATGAACACTGAAGCTTTCTTT 16 NA TRBJ1-1 once TRBV5-1
CASRHRTGARDQPQHF TGTGCCAGCCGCCACAGAACAGGGGCGAGGGATCAGCCCCAGCATTTT 16 TRBD1 TRBJ1-5 many TRBV28
CASTRRPSDQETQYF TGCGCCAGCACCAGACGTCCCTCCGACCAAGAGACCCAGTACTTC 15 NA TRBJ2-5 NA TRBV10-2
CASSERGDEQYF TGTGCCAGCAGCGAGAGAGGGGACGAGCAGTACTTC 12 NA TRBJ2-7 NA TRBV9
CASSLLKASYGYTF TGTGCCAGCAGTTTATTAAAGGCGAGCTATGGCTACACCTTC 14 NA TRBJ1-2 NA TRBV28
CATSRTYSTGRNTGELFF TGTGCCACCAGCAGAACTTATTCGACAGGGAGGAACACCGGGGAGCTGTTTTTT 18 TRBD1 TRBJ2-2 NA TRBV15